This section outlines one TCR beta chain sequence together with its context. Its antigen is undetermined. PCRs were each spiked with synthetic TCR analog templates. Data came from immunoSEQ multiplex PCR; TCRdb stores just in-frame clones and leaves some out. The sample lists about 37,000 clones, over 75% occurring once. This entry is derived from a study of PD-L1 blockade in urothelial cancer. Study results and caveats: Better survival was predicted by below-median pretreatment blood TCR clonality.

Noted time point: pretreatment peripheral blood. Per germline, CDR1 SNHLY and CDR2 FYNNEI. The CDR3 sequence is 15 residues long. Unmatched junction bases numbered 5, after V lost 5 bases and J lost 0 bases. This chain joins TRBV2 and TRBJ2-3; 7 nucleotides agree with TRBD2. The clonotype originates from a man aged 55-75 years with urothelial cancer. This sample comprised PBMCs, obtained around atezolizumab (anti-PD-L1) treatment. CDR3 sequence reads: CASSYGRPSTDTQYF. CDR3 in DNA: TGTGCCAGCAGTTACGGGAGGCCCAGCACAGATACGCAGTATTTT.